The present T cell receptor beta chain was sequenced within a study of OX40 agonist ivuxolimab in advanced cancers. Describing the broader study: Ivuxolimab was an agonistic, fully human IgG2 monoclonal antibody directed against OX40 (CD134), a costimulatory receptor. The monotherapy dose-escalation portion (N ≈ 52 patients) of the phase I ivuxolimab trial is reported in the paper. Peripheral TCRbeta sequencing was intended to test whether TCR sequence diversity was altered and clonal T-cell expansion was caused by ivuxolimab. Partial responses occurred in three dose-escalation patients: two with cutaneous melanoma and one with hepatocellular carcinoma. Intravenous ivuxolimab was administered to patients every 2 weeks at six dose levels: 0.01, 0.1, 0.3, 1.5, 3 and 10 mg/kg. Prior anti-PD-1, anti-PD-L1 or anti-CTLA-4 therapy was permitted, and 40% to 50% of dose-escalation patients had received checkpoint inhibitors. Of the approximately 50 dose-escalation patients, hepatocellular carcinoma was present in approximately 20, melanoma in some 15, renal cell carcinoma in 9 and head and neck cancer in 9. In the dose-escalation cohort, 82.7% of patients were male, and the mean age was approximately 60 years, with a range of about 20 to 79. What the work shows at the level of the full study, not this receptor alone: The antigen specificity of the peripheral T cells that underwent clonal expansion was not determined. In partial responders in the 0.1-3.0 mg/kg groups, normalized peripheral clonal expansion was found to be among the lowest, especially among CD8+ T cells. On average, CD8+ T cells showed more expanded clones than CD4+ T cells after ivuxolimab. At doses of 0.1 to 3.0 mg/kg, clonal expansion of both CD4+ and CD8+ blood T cells was observed from baseline to week 6. Low levels of normalized T-cell clonal expansion were also seen in some patients who did not respond.

The CDR3 holds 15 amino acids from the cysteine to the phenylalanine. The only DNA kept is the CDR3, 45 bases in frame from the first base. From the germline V gene (reference sequence), CDR1 is SGHNT and CDR2 is YYREEE. V and J are truncated by 0 bases and 10 bases respectively, leaving an intervening sequence of 17 bases. For sequencing of the TCRbeta CDR3 region, genomic DNA was extracted from the sorted cells. The immunoSEQ Assay was used for sequencing of TCRbeta CDR3 regions. TCRdb holds this immuneACCESS table with in-frame rearrangements only. Some clones are missing; in checked studies, unresolved V genes explain under half, and the rest has no known cause. The sample has about 73,000 clones on record, around nine tenths of them singletons. The leading ten clones occupy approximately 0.72% of the sample. Turning to this clone: What this receptor recognizes is not known. No qualities accompany the bases; no much larger clone lies one base away.

The trial excluded patients who had a history of autoimmune disease or who were on systemic immunosuppression. In every dose cohort, peripheral blood was drawn for TCR sequencing at baseline, cycle 4 day 1, and cycle 7 day 1. Samples came from an open-label, multicenter, first-in-human phase I dose-escalation trial of ivuxolimab. Adults with locally advanced or metastatic head and neck squamous cell, hepatocellular, melanoma or renal cell carcinoma were enrolled in the trial. Before TCR sequencing, CD4+ T cells and CD8+ T cells were sorted from peripheral blood as separate populations. This material consisted of CD4+ or CD8+ T cells sorted from blood, taken in a trial of the OX40 agonist ivuxolimab. This chain is built from TRBV5-4 and TRBJ2-1, with TRBD1 tentatively as D gene (5 bases match). This receptor was taken from an adult with an advanced solid tumor such as melanoma, head and neck, liver or kidney cancer. The CDR3 region reads CASSLETVSVREQFF. The nucleotide sequence reads TGTGCCAGCAGCTTGGAGACAGTCTCAGTAAGGGAGCAGTTCTTC. With all but the CDR3 taken from the reference TRBV5-4 and TRBJ2-1 genes, the full variable domain is: ETGVTQSPTHLIKTRGQQVTLRCSSQSGHNTVSWYQQALGQGPQFIFQYYREEENGRGNFPPRFSGLQFPNYSSELNVNALELDDSALYLCASSLETVSVREQFFGPGTRLTVL.